These T cell receptor beta chains were read from a single sample in a study of T cell changes during pregnancy in multiple sclerosis. Sequenced by immunoSEQ multiplex PCR; TCRdb stores in-frame clones only, minus some. Of tens of thousands of clones listed, just under 95% were seen once; the top ten hold 0.9% to 1.2%. The specimen was peripheral blood, collected in the first trimester of pregnancy. These receptor sequences come from a female donor with multiple sclerosis, enrolled in a pregnancy study. CDR3s include the opening cysteine and the closing phenylalanine or tryptophan. Fields, in order: J gene, clone size, V gene, D gene, CDR3 DNA, CDR3 protein. D genes are given only for firm matches. Clone size is shown for a subset of rows, as once, few, many or a class of expanded clone.

j_call: TRBJ1-1
clone_size: .
v_call: TRBV20-1
d_call: .
cdr3_nt: TGCGGGCTATCGGGAGGACAAGAAGCTTTCTTT
cdr3_aa: CGLSGGQEAFF

j_call: TRBJ1-1
clone_size: .
v_call: TRBV9
d_call: TRBD1
cdr3_nt: TGTGCCAGCAGCGGTGGACAGGCACAAGCTTTCTTT
cdr3_aa: CASSGGQAQAFF

j_call: TRBJ2-4
clone_size: .
v_call: TRBV14
d_call: TRBD2
cdr3_nt: TGTGCCAGCACCACCTTGGGAGGGCCTAGAAAGCCCAAAAACATTCAGTACTTC
cdr3_aa: CASTTLGGPRKPKNIQYF

j_call: TRBJ2-2
clone_size: .
v_call: TRBV7-2
d_call: TRBD1
cdr3_nt: TGTGCCAGCAGCTGGGGACAGGTCGGAAACACCGGGGAGCTGTTTTTT
cdr3_aa: CASSWGQVGNTGELFF

j_call: TRBJ1-1
clone_size: .
v_call: TRBV7-3
d_call: TRBD1
cdr3_nt: TGTGCCAGCAGCTTATCAGGGACAGGGAACACTGAAGCTTTCTTT
cdr3_aa: CASSLSGTGNTEAFF

j_call: TRBJ2-3
clone_size: .
v_call: TRBV7-9
d_call: TRBD2
cdr3_nt: TGTGCCAGCAGCTTAGCGATTAGCGGGGGGGCAGATACGCAGTATTTT
cdr3_aa: CASSLAISGGADTQYF

j_call: TRBJ2-7
clone_size: .
v_call: TRBV2
d_call: .
cdr3_nt: TGTGCCAGCAAAGGTCAGGGTAGGACGGCCGAGCAGTACTTC
cdr3_aa: CASKGQGRTAEQYF

j_call: TRBJ2-3
clone_size: .
v_call: TRBV27
d_call: TRBD2
cdr3_nt: TGTGCCAGCAGTTTGTTCGGGACTAGCGGCACAGATACGCAGTATTTT
cdr3_aa: CASSLFGTSGTDTQYF

j_call: TRBJ1-2
clone_size: .
v_call: TRBV9
d_call: TRBD1
cdr3_nt: TGTGCCAGCAGCGTGACAGGGGGGGGCTACACCTTC
cdr3_aa: CASSVTGGGYTF

j_call: TRBJ1-1
clone_size: .
v_call: TRBV30
d_call: .
cdr3_nt: TGTGCCTGGACTACAGGGTGGGACACTGAAGCTTTCTTT
cdr3_aa: CAWTTGWDTEAFF

j_call: TRBJ2-3
clone_size: .
v_call: TRBV7-2
d_call: .
cdr3_nt: TGTGCCAGCAGCTTGTCTTCCGTAGGGGGAAATACGCAGTATTTT
cdr3_aa: CASSLSSVGGNTQYF

j_call: TRBJ1-4
clone_size: .
v_call: TRBV4-1
d_call: .
cdr3_nt: TGCGCCAGCAGCCAAGTAATTGCGGGATTTAATGAAAAACTGTTTTTT
cdr3_aa: CASSQVIAGFNEKLFF

j_call: TRBJ2-7
clone_size: .
v_call: TRBV7-2
d_call: .
cdr3_nt: TGTGCCAGCAGCTTAAGGGGCCTCTCCTACGAGCAGTACTTC
cdr3_aa: CASSLRGLSYEQYF

j_call: TRBJ2-4
clone_size: .
v_call: TRBV6-6
d_call: TRBD2
cdr3_nt: TGTGCCAGCAGGGTTAGCGGGGGAGAAGACATTCAGTACTTC
cdr3_aa: CASRVSGGEDIQYF

j_call: TRBJ1-4
clone_size: once
v_call: TRBV27
d_call: .
cdr3_nt: TGTGCCAGCAGTTTATCGGCTCCTGCAACTAATGAAAAACTGTTTTTT
cdr3_aa: CASSLSAPATNEKLFF

j_call: TRBJ2-3
clone_size: few
v_call: TRBV4-2
d_call: .
cdr3_nt: TGTGCCAGCAGCCAAGACCCTTACTCCTCAGATACGCAGTATTTT
cdr3_aa: CASSQDPYSSDTQYF

j_call: TRBJ2-5
clone_size: .
v_call: TRBV2
d_call: .
cdr3_nt: TGTGCCAGCAGTGAAGCCCGGGGTCAAGAGACCCAGTACTTC
cdr3_aa: CASSEARGQETQYF

j_call: TRBJ1-5
clone_size: few
v_call: TRBV19
d_call: TRBD1
cdr3_nt: TGTGCCAGTAGCTCCTTAACCGGGACAGGTAATCAGCCCCAGCATTTT
cdr3_aa: CASSSLTGTGNQPQHF

j_call: TRBJ2-7
clone_size: .
v_call: TRBV9
d_call: .
cdr3_nt: TGTGCCAGCAGCGTAGAACAGGGCGGCTACGAGCAGTACTTC
cdr3_aa: CASSVEQGGYEQYF

j_call: TRBJ1-6
clone_size: .
v_call: TRBV19
d_call: TRBD1
cdr3_nt: TGTGCCAGTAGCAGGGACAGGGGGCGCAGTTCACCCCTCCACTTT
cdr3_aa: CASSRDRGRSSPLHF

j_call: TRBJ2-1
clone_size: once
v_call: TRBV21-1
d_call: .
cdr3_nt: TGTGCCAGCAGCGCTCGAAAGCGAGGGCGCGGAACTAACAATGAGCAGTTCTTC
cdr3_aa: CASSARKRGRGTNNEQFF

j_call: TRBJ2-7
clone_size: once
v_call: TRBV12-5
d_call: TRBD2
cdr3_nt: TGTGCTAGTGCCCCCCCCACTGGGGGGGGGACCTACGAGCAGTACTTC
cdr3_aa: CASAPPTGGGTYEQYF

j_call: TRBJ1-3
clone_size: .
v_call: TRBV14
d_call: .
cdr3_nt: TGTGCCAGCAGCCAAGATACCGGGTTCGGAAACACCATATATTTT
cdr3_aa: CASSQDTGFGNTIYF

j_call: TRBJ2-2
clone_size: .
v_call: TRBV14
d_call: .
cdr3_nt: TGTGCCAGCAGCCAAGCGGACAGAAGGACCGGGGAGCTGTTTTTT
cdr3_aa: CASSQADRRTGELFF

j_call: TRBJ2-2
clone_size: few
v_call: TRBV4-3
d_call: .
cdr3_nt: TGCGCCAGCAGCCAAGAGCCAGACGGGGAGCTGTTTTTT
cdr3_aa: CASSQEPDGELFF

j_call: TRBJ1-1
clone_size: .
v_call: TRBV5-1
d_call: .
cdr3_nt: TGCGCCAGCAGTTATCCGAACACTGAAGCTTTCTTT
cdr3_aa: CASSYPNTEAFF

j_call: TRBJ2-2
clone_size: .
v_call: TRBV7-6
d_call: TRBD1
cdr3_nt: TGTGCCAGCAGCTCGACAGGGGAGGCCGGGGAGCTGTTTTTT
cdr3_aa: CASSSTGEAGELFF

j_call: TRBJ2-1
clone_size: .
v_call: TRBV27
d_call: .
cdr3_nt: TGTGCCACGCGGCGGGGTAGCGGTTACAATGAGCAGTTCTTC
cdr3_aa: CATRRGSGYNEQFF

j_call: TRBJ1-6
clone_size: .
v_call: TRBV2
d_call: .
cdr3_nt: TGTGCCAGCAGTCTGACAGTCGATAATTCACCCCTCCACTTT
cdr3_aa: CASSLTVDNSPLHF

j_call: TRBJ2-3
clone_size: few
v_call: TRBV30
d_call: TRBD2
cdr3_nt: TGTGCCTGGGAGGCGGGAGTGAGGGATACGCAGTATTTT
cdr3_aa: CAWEAGVRDTQYF

j_call: TRBJ2-7
clone_size: .
v_call: TRBV29-1
d_call: TRBD1
cdr3_nt: TGCAGCGTTGGGGGACAGGGAGCAGTCTACGAGCAGTACTTC
cdr3_aa: CSVGGQGAVYEQYF

j_call: TRBJ1-1
clone_size: .
v_call: TRBV6-5
d_call: .
cdr3_nt: TGTGCCAGCAGTTCCGGCGGGAACACTGAAGCTTTCTTT
cdr3_aa: CASSSGGNTEAFF

j_call: TRBJ2-1
clone_size: once
v_call: TRBV2
d_call: TRBD2
cdr3_nt: TGTGCCAGCCGGGAGGATAGCTCCTACAATGAGCAGTTCTTC
cdr3_aa: CASREDSSYNEQFF

j_call: TRBJ2-2
clone_size: .
v_call: TRBV27
d_call: .
cdr3_nt: TGTGCCAGCAGGCCACTCGCTAACACCGGGGAGCTGTTTTTT
cdr3_aa: CASRPLANTGELFF

j_call: TRBJ1-3
clone_size: .
v_call: TRBV30
d_call: .
cdr3_nt: TGTGCCTGGAGTCATGGAAACACCATATATTTT
cdr3_aa: CAWSHGNTIYF

j_call: TRBJ2-1
clone_size: .
v_call: TRBV29-1
d_call: TRBD2
cdr3_nt: TGCGGCGCCCGAAGAGCGGGGGGTTTATACAATGAGCAGTTCTTC
cdr3_aa: CGARRAGGLYNEQFF

j_call: TRBJ2-1
clone_size: .
v_call: TRBV7-8
d_call: .
cdr3_nt: TGTGCCAGCAGCGCTCGGGGGAACTCCTACAATGAGCAGTTCTTC
cdr3_aa: CASSARGNSYNEQFF

j_call: TRBJ2-2
clone_size: once
v_call: TRBV28
d_call: TRBD1
cdr3_nt: TGTGCCAGCGGTCGACGGGACAGGAACACCGGGGAGCTGTTTTTT
cdr3_aa: CASGRRDRNTGELFF

j_call: TRBJ2-2
clone_size: .
v_call: TRBV11-2
d_call: .
cdr3_nt: TGTGCCAGCAGCTTAGATCGGTTGGGGGGGCGGTCCGGGGAGCTGTTTTTT
cdr3_aa: CASSLDRLGGRSGELFF